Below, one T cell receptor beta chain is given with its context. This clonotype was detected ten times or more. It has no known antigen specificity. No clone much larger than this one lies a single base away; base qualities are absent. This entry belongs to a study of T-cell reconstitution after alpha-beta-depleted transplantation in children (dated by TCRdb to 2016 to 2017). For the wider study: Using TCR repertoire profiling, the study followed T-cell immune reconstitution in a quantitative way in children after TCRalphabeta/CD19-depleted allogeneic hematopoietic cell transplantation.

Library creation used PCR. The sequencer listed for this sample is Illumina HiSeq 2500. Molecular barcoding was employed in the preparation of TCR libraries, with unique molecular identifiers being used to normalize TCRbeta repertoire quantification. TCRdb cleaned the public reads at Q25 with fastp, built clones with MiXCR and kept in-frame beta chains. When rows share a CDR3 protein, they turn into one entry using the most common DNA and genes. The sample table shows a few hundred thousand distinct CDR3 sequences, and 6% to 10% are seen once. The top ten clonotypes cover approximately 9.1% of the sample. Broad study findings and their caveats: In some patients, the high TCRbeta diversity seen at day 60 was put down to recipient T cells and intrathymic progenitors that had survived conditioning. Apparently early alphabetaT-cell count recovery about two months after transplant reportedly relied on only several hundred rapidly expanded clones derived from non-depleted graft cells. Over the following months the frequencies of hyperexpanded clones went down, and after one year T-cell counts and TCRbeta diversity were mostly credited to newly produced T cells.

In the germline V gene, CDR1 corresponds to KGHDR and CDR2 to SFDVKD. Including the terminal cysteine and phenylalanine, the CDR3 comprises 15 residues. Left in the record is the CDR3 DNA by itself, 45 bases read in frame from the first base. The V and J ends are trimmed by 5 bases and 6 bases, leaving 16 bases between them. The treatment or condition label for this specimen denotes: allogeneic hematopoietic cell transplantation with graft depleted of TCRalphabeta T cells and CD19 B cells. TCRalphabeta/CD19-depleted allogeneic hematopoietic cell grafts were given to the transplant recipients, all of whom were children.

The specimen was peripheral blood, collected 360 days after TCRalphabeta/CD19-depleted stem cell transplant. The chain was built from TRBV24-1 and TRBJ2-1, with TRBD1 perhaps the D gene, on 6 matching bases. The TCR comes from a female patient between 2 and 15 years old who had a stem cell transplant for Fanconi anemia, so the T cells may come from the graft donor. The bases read TGTGCCACCAGTGGCAGGGGCCCCAAGCCCAATGAGCAGTTCTTC. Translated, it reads CATSGRGPKPNEQFF.